The clone carrying this TCR beta chain was seen at least ten times. These data belong to a study of T cell repertoires in cytomegalovirus infection. For the study at large: Indications came from public TCR beta signatures; they pointed to CMV infection and to a matching HLA type.

Looked up from germline, CDR1 is SGHTA and CDR2 is FQGNSA. With V trimmed by 0 bases and J by 8 bases, 7 bases remained unmatched. The CDR3 sequence is 16 residues long. TCRdb passed the reads through MiXCR, listing each CDR3 protein once. Among some 700,000 distinct CDR3 sequences listed, roughly 36% were seen once. The sequencing input was PBMCs. This chain links TRBV7-2 with TRBJ1-6; 7 positions agree with TRBD1. The source of this sequence is a human donor in good health (CMV status not recorded). Some clones in this sample may be carry-over from other donors' samples. CDR3 region: CASSLARPGTDSPLHF. CDR3 coding DNA: TGTGCCAGCAGCTTAGCGAGACCCGGGACAGATTCACCCCTCCACTTT. The entire variable domain, with the rest obtained from reference TRBV7-2 and TRBJ1-6, is as follows: GAGVSQSPSNKVTEKGKDVELRCDPISGHTALYWYRQSLGQGLEFLIYFQGNSAPDKSGLPSDRFSAERTGGSVSTLTIQRTQQEDSAVYLCASSLARPGTDSPLHFGNGTRLTVT.